This is a list of T cell receptor beta chains from one sample in a study of cytomegalovirus exposure and HLA in healthy donors. Only in-frame clones appear in the TCRdb table, and some are missing; sequencing was by immunoSEQ multiplex PCR. Of about 89,000 clones in the sample, roughly 76% are singletons; the top ten hold 1.3% to 1.5%. Material: PBMCs. The source is a male donor in good health and CMV-seronegative. Each CDR3 is given with its conserved first and last residue. A D gene is named only where the DNA matches it firmly. Not every row has a clone size; where given, it reads once, few, many or a size class.

V gene	D gene	clone size	J gene	CDR3 DNA	CDR3 protein
TRBV28	-	-	TRBJ1-2	TGTGCCAGCAGTCCAAGGGGGAACGGGGGCTACACCTTC	CASSPRGNGGYTF
TRBV28	TRBD1	-	TRBJ2-7	TGTGCCAGCAGTCTCGGGACAGGGGGAGTTTACGAGCAGTACTTC	CASSLGTGGVYEQYF
TRBV12-5	-	-	TRBJ2-7	TGTGCTAGTGGTTTGGACCACAGTTCCTTCTACGAGCAGTACTTC	CASGLDHSSFYEQYF
TRBV9	-	-	TRBJ1-1	TGTGCCAGCAGCGAGGCCCCCTTGGCAGGAAGGGAAGCTTTCTTT	CASSEAPLAGREAFF
TRBV28	TRBD1	-	TRBJ2-7	TGTGCCAGCAGTGATAGGACAGGGAAACACGAGCAGTACTTC	CASSDRTGKHEQYF
TRBV28	TRBD1	-	TRBJ1-5	TGTGCCAGCAGTTTATACCCAGGACAGGCCGGCAATCAGCCCCAGCATTTT	CASSLYPGQAGNQPQHF
TRBV11-2	TRBD2	-	TRBJ2-1	TGTGCCAGCAGCTTAAGACTAGCGGGGGTTTACAATGAGCAGTTCTTC	CASSLRLAGVYNEQFF
TRBV5-6	-	-	TRBJ2-7	TGTGCCAGCAGCCAGGACGAGGGCCACCACCTTGGGGAGCAGTACTTC	CASSQDEGHHLGEQYF
TRBV5-6	-	once	TRBJ2-2	TGTGCCAGCAGCCCGGCGGGCGGGTGGAACACCGGGGAGCTGTTTTTT	CASSPAGGWNTGELFF
TRBV21-1	-	-	TRBJ1-1	TGTGCCAGCAGCAAATTTGGGTTAGGGGAAATGAACACTGAAGCTTTCTTT	CASSKFGLGEMNTEAFF
TRBV4-3	-	-	TRBJ1-2	TGCGCCAGCAGCCCCTCAGCCGGCGGAGGCGGATTGGCTTATGGCTACACCTTC	CASSPSAGGGGLAYGYTF
TRBV10-3	TRBD2	-	TRBJ2-5	TGTGCCATCAGTGAGGGGACTAGCGGACAAGAGACCCAGTACTTC	CAISEGTSGQETQYF
TRBV29-1	TRBD1	-	TRBJ2-7	TGCAGCGTTGAAGATCTCGGGACAGGGTCCTACGAGCAGTACTTC	CSVEDLGTGSYEQYF
TRBV19	TRBD1	-	TRBJ1-2	TGTGCCAGTAGTGGGGACAGCTTGTTTGGCTACACCTTC	CASSGDSLFGYTF
TRBV5-5	TRBD2	-	TRBJ2-7	TGTGCCAGCAGCCGGGGACTAGCGGGATTTTACGAGCAGTACTTC	CASSRGLAGFYEQYF
TRBV7-9	TRBD2	-	TRBJ2-1	TGTGCCAGCAGGGGACTAGCGGGGGGCTACAATGAGCAGTTCTTC	CASRGLAGGYNEQFF
TRBV5-1	TRBD1	-	TRBJ2-1	TGCGCCAGCAGCCCCATTGGACAGGGCTTCAATGAGCAGTTCTTC	CASSPIGQGFNEQFF
TRBV9	TRBD1	-	TRBJ1-6	TGTGCCAGCAGCGTAGGGGGCAGGGGGAATTCACCCCTCCACTTT	CASSVGGRGNSPLHF
TRBV19	TRBD1	-	TRBJ2-1	TGTGCCAGTAGTACCCGGGACAGGGTGAGAAATGAGCAGTTCTTC	CASSTRDRVRNEQFF
TRBV19	-	-	TRBJ1-2	TGTGCCAGTAAAGAACAGGATTATGGCTACACCTTC	CASKEQDYGYTF
TRBV28	TRBD1	-	TRBJ1-1	TGTGCCAGCAGTCCGGACAGGGGAGCTGAAGCTTTCTTT	CASSPDRGAEAFF
TRBV5-4	-	-	TRBJ2-4	TGTGCCAGCAGCCCACAAACTCAACAGGGTACGGACATTCAGTACTTC	CASSPQTQQGTDIQYF
TRBV10-3	TRBD2	few	TRBJ2-3	TGTGCCATCACCCAGCGGGGCGACACAGATACGCAGTATTTT	CAITQRGDTDTQYF
TRBV9	-	few	TRBJ2-2	TGTGCCAGCAGCGTAGCTAGCGTCACCGGGGAGCTGTTTTTT	CASSVASVTGELFF
TRBV18	TRBD1	-	TRBJ1-5	TGTGCCAGCTCACCCCCCAGTAGGGCAGGGGGCATCGGGCAGCCCCAGCATTTT	CASSPPSRAGGIGQPQHF
TRBV19	TRBD1	-	TRBJ1-2	TGTGCCAGTAGTATAATCGAGGGACAGCCCCGTGGCTACACCTTC	CASSIIEGQPRGYTF
TRBV7-9	TRBD2	-	TRBJ2-1	TGTGCCAGCAGCACCGGGACTAGCGGGAGGGCGTACAATGAGCAGTTCTTC	CASSTGTSGRAYNEQFF
TRBV11-1	-	once	TRBJ1-5	TGTGCCAGCAGTTCGACAGATAGCAATCAGCCCCAGCATTTT	CASSSTDSNQPQHF
TRBV4-3	-	-	TRBJ1-1	TGCGCCAGCAGCCCCTTGGGGGGGGCCATGAACACTGAAGCTTTCTTT	CASSPLGGAMNTEAFF
TRBV9	-	-	TRBJ2-5	TGTGCCAGCAGCGTAGTAGCATCGGAGACCCAGTACTTC	CASSVVASETQYF
TRBV7-8	-	-	TRBJ1-2	TGTGCCAGCAGCTTAGCGTCGGTCCCGGTAGCCGGCTACACCTTC	CASSLASVPVAGYTF
TRBV20-1	-	-	TRBJ2-1	TGCAGTGCTAGAGTCTCTACTGAGCAGTTCTTC	CSARVSTEQFF
TRBV2	-	-	TRBJ2-5	TGTGCCAGCAGTGACTCAGCTCGGGGTCCTCTTTCCCAGTACTTC	CASSDSARGPLSQYF